The next 11 T cell receptor beta chains were all read from a single sample in a study of ipilimumab plus nivolumab after autologous stem cell transplantation. Only in-frame clones appear in the TCRdb table, and some are missing; sequencing was by immunoSEQ multiplex PCR. Of several thousand clones listed, 65% to 80% are singletons. The source material was PBMCs, sampled in a trial of ipilimumab plus nivolumab as post-transplant consolidation. The receptors here all came from a female donor with multiple myeloma.

Written as DNA, the CDR3 is TGTGCCAGCAGTCAGGACCGCTTTCCCTACGAGCAGTACTTC. Its translation: CASSQDRFPYEQYF. The chain links TRBV6-5 to TRBJ2-7; D is uncertain. V dropped 5 bases and J dropped 2 bases, with 13 bases sitting between them. The CDR3 is 14 residues long. Germline-derived CDR1 and CDR2 are MNHEY and SVGAGI.

The chain carries TRBV5-1 and TRBJ2-1, with 7 nucleotides matching TRBD1. The V and J ends lost 0 bases and 4 bases, in that order; junction bases with no gene match: 4. The germline V gene encodes CDR1 SGHRS and CDR2 YFSETQ. The CDR3 runs to 15 residues. DNA for the CDR3: TGCGCCAGCAGCTTGGATGGGACAGATTACAATGAGCAGTTCTTC. Its protein product is CASSLDGTDYNEQFF.

This chain joins TRBV28 and TRBJ1-1, with 7 bases identical to TRBD1. The CDR3 contains 17 residues. The V and J ends lost 6 bases and 0 bases, in that order; junction bases with no gene match: 13. CDR1 and CDR2 (germline): MDHEN, SYDVKM. CDR3 sequence reads: CASRSRGVGVMNTEAFF. The CDR3 DNA sequence: TGTGCCAGCAGGAGCAGGGGGGTAGGGGTGATGAACACTGAAGCTTTCTTT.

A note on this clone: A read error may produce the germline difference seen at one junction end. The chain recombines TRBV5-4 with TRBJ2-1; D is possibly TRBD2 (6 bases). Germline V gives CDR1 SGHNT, CDR2 YYREEE (reference sequence). This CDR3 contains 16 residues. The CDR3 sequence is CASSQGDAGNIDEQFF. The CDR3 DNA reads as TGCGCCAGCAGCCAAGGAGATGCGGGAAATATCGATGAGCAGTTCTTC.

The gene calls are TRBV27 and TRBJ2-3; D call uncertain. The V end lost 3 bases, the J end lost 5 bases, and 3 bases lay between the germline ends. Germline V CDR1 and CDR2: MNHEY, SMNVEV (reference sequence). The CDR3 loop spans 11 amino acids. CDR3 loop: CASSFGDTQYF. In DNA, the CDR3 is TGTGCCAGCAGTTTTGGAGATACGCAGTATTTT.

The V and J genes are TRBV11-2 and TRBJ2-1; TRBD2 aligns across 7 bases. Losses at the gene ends were 2 bases for V and 0 bases for J; bases not matched to a gene: 10. Looked up from germline, CDR1 is SGHAT and CDR2 is FQNNGV. CDR3 length: 18 amino acids. This CDR3 reads CASSLIERGSYSYNEQFF. Written as DNA, the CDR3 is TGTGCCAGCAGCTTAATCGAGCGGGGTTCTTACTCCTACAATGAGCAGTTCTTC.

The chain employs TRBV27 and TRBJ1-1; 7 bases fit TRBD1. V lost 8 bases and J lost 4; bases outside the gene matches: 7. Per germline, CDR1 MNHEY and CDR2 SMNVEV (reference sequence). There are 13 residues in the CDR3. CDR3 sequence: CASARQGGTEAFF. The CDR3 bases are TGTGCCAGCGCCCGGCAGGGGGGCACTGAAGCTTTCTTT.

This clone was counted between two and nine times. This rearrangement joins TRBV9 to TRBJ1-2, with D tentatively TRBD1 (6 bases). Per the germline V gene, CDR1 is SGDLS and CDR2 is YYNGEE. The CDR3 length is 16 residues. V lost 4 bases and J 2 bases, leaving 18 bases between the germline ends. The CDR3 loop is CASSSRSGAGNYGYTF. CDR3 DNA: TGTGCCAGCAGCTCCAGGTCAGGGGCGGGAAACTATGGCTACACCTTC.

The CDR3 loop reads CASRVEGRGTSPLHF. DNA of the CDR3: TGTGCCAGCAGGGTAGAGGGCAGGGGGACTTCACCCCTCCACTTT. V and J are TRBV28 and TRBJ1-6, with 7 bases fitting TRBD1. Germline-derived CDR1 and CDR2 are MDHEN and SYDVKM. V dropped 6 bases and J dropped 9; count of bases not matched to a gene: 11. This CDR3 is built from 15 residues.

The rearrangement joins TRBV19 to TRBJ2-2; a weak D match, TRBD1 (6 bases). The V gene lost 6 bases and the J gene lost 6 bases, with 11 bases spanning the gap. Germline assignment: CDR1 LNHDA and CDR2 SQIVND (reference sequence). This CDR3 region has 13 residues. The CDR3 protein is CASRTTGPGELFF. CDR3 coding DNA: TGTGCCAGTAGGACGACAGGACCCGGGGAGCTGTTTTTT. Variable domain in full (rest from reference TRBV19 and TRBJ2-2): DGGITQSPKYLFRKEGQNVTLSCEQNLNHDAMYWYRQDPGQGLRLIYYSQIVNDFQKGDIAEGYSVSREKKESFPLTVTSAQKNPTAFYLCASRTTGPGELFFGEGSRLTVL.

The V and J genes are TRBV2 and TRBJ2-4; D not resolved. Germline V lookup: CDR1 SNHLY, CDR2 FYNNEI. The CDR3 has 12 amino acids. V dropped 6 bases and J dropped 1 base, with 4 bases sitting between them. As DNA, the CDR3 is TGTGCCAGCAGACAGGCCAAAAACATTCAGTACTTC. This sequence encodes CASRQAKNIQYF.